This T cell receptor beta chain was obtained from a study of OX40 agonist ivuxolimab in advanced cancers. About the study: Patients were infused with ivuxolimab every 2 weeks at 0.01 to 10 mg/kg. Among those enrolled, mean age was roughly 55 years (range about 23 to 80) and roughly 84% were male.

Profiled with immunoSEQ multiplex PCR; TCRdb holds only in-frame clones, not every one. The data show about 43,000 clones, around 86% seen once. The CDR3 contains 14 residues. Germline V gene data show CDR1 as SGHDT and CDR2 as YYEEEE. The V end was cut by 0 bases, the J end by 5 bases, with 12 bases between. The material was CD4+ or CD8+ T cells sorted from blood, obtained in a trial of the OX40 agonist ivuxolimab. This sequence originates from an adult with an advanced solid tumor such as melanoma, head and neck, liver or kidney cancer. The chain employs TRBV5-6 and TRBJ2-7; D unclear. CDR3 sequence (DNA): TGTGCCAGCAGCTTGGTGGTCAATCCCGACGAGCAGTACTTC. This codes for CASSLVVNPDEQYF.